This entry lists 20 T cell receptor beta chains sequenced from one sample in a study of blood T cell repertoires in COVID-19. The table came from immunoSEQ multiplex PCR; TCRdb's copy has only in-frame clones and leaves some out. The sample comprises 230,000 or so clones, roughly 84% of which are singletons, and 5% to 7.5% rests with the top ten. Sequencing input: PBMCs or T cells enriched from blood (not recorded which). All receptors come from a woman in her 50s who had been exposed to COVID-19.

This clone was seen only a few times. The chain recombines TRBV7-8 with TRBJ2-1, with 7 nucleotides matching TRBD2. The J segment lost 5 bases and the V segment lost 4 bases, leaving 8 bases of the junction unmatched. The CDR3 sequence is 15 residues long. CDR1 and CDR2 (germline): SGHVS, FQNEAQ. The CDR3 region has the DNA TGTGCCAGCAGCTCAAGGTGGCGGGGGAACAATGAGCAGTTCTTC. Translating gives CASSSRWRGNNEQFF.

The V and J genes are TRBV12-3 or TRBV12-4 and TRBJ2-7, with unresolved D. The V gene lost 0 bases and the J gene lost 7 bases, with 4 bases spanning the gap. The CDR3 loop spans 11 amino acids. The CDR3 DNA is TGTGCCAGCAGTTTAGCGCGGGAGCAGTACTTC. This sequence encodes CASSLAREQYF.

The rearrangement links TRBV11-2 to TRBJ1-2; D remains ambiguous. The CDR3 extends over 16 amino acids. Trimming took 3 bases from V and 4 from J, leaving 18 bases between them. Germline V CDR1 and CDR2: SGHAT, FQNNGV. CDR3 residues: CASSFRSHGTGYGYTF. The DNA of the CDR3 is TGTGCCAGCAGCTTTAGGTCCCATGGTACGGGCTATGGCTACACCTTC. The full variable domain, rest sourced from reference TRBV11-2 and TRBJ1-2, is EAGVAQSPRYKIIEKRQSVAFWCNPISGHATLYWYQQILGQGPKLLIQFQNNGVVDDSQLPKDRFSAERLKGVDSTLKIQPAKLEDSAVYLCASSFRSHGTGYGYTFGSGTRLTVV.

CDR3 DNA: TGTGCCAGCAGCCTCCGGACAGCCATGGGGTCTGGAAACACCATATATTTT. This translates into CASSLRTAMGSGNTIYF. V gene TRBV7-8 combines with J gene TRBJ1-3; weak D call: TRBD1 (6 bases). The V end was cut by 5 bases, the J end by 1 base, with 18 bases between. From germline, CDR1 is SGHVS and CDR2 FQNEAQ. The CDR3 covers 17 residues.

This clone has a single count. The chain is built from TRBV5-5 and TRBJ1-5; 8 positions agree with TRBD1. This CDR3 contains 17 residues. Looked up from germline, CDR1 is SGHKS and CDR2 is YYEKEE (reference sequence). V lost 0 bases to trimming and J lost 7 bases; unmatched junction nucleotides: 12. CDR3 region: CASSLGAGGAKKQPQHF. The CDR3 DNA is TGTGCCAGCAGCTTGGGGGCAGGGGGCGCGAAAAAACAGCCCCAGCATTTT.

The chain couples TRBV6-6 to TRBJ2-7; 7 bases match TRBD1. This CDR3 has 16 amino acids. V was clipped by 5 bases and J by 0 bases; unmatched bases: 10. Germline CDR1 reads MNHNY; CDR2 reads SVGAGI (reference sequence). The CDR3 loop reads CASSPVGQPSSYEQYF. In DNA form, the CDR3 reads TGTGCCAGCAGTCCCGTGGGACAGCCGAGCTCCTACGAGCAGTACTTC.

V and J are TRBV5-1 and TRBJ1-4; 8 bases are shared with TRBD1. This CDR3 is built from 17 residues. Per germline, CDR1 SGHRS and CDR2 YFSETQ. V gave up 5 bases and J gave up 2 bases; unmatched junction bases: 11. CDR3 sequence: CASRLGQGISTNEKLFF. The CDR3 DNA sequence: TGCGCCAGCAGACTCGGACAGGGTATATCGACTAATGAAAAACTGTTTTTT.

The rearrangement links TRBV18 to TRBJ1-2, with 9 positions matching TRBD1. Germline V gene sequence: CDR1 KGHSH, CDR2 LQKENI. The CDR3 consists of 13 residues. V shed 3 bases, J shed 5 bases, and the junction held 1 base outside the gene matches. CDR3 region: CASSPDRGYGYTF. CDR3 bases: TGTGCCAGCTCACCCGACAGGGGGTATGGCTACACCTTC.

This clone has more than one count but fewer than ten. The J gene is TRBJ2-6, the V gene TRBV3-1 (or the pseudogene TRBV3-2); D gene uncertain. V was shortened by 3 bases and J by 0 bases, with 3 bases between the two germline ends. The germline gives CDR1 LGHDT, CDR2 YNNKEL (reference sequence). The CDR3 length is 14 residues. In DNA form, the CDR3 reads TGTGCCAGCAGCCACCACTCTGGGGCCAACGTCCTGACTTTC. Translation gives CASSHHSGANVLTF.

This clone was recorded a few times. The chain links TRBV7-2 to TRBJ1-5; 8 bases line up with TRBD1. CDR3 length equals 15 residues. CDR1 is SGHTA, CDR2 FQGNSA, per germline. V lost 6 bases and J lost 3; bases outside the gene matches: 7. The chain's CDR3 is CASSFQGATNQPQHF. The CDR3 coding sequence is TGTGCCAGCAGTTTCCAGGGGGCTACCAATCAGCCCCAGCATTTT.

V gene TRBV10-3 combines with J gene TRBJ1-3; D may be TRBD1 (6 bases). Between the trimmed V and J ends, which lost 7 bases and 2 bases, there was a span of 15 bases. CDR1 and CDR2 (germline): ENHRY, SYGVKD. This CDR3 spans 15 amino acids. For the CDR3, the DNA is TGTGCCATCACAAAGGGGGGGGGCGCTGGAAACACCATATATTTT. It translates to CAITKGGGAGNTIYF.

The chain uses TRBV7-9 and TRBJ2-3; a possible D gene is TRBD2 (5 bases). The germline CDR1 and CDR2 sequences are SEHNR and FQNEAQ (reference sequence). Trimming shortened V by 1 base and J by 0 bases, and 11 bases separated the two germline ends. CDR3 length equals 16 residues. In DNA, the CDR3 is TGTGCCAGCAGCTTAGGAGAGCGGAGTAGCACAGATACGCAGTATTTT. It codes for CASSLGERSSTDTQYF.

CDR3 nucleotide sequence: TGCAGCGCCCGCAGTGCGGATGGCTACACCTTC. This translates into CSARSADGYTF. The chain carries TRBV29-1 and TRBJ1-2; D is unresolved. The germline CDR1 and CDR2 sequences are SQVTM and ANQGSEA. Trimming took 7 bases from V and 6 from J, leaving 12 bases between them. CDR3 size: 11 residues. Looking up the rest from reference TRBV29-1 and TRBJ1-2 gives the full variable domain: SAVISQKPSRDICQRGTSLTIQCQVDSQVTMMFWYRQQPGQSLTLIATANQGSEATYESGFVIDKFPISRPNLTFSTLTVSNMSPEDSSIYLCSARSADGYTFGSGTRLTVV.

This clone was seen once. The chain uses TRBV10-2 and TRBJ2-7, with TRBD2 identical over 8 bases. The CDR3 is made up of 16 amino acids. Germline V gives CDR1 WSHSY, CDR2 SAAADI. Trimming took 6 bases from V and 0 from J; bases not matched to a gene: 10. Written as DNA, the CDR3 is TGCGCCAGCAGGCCCGGACTAGCAATGAGCTCCTACGAGCAGTACTTC. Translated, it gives CASRPGLAMSSYEQYF.

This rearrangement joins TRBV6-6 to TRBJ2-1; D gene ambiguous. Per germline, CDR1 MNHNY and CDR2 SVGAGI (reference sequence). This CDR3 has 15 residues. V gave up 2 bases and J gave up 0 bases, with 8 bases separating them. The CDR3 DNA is TGTGCCAGCAGTTACAACAGTGGCTCCTACAATGAGCAGTTCTTC. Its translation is CASSYNSGSYNEQFF.

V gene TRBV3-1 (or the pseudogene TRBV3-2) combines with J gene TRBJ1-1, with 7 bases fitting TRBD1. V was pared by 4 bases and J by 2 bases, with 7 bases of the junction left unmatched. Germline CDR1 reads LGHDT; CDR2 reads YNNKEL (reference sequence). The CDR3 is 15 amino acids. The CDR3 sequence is CASSLSGQRNTEAFF. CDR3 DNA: TGTGCCAGCAGCCTATCGGGACAGAGAAACACTGAAGCTTTCTTT.

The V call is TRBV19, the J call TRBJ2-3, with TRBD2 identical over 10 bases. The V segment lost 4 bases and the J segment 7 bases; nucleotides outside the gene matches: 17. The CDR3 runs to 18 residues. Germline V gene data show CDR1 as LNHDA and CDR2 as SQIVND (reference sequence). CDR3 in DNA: TGTGCCAGTAGTACCTGCGTAACTAGCGGGGCGGTGAGATATACGCAGTATTTT. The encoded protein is CASSTCVTSGAVRYTQYF.

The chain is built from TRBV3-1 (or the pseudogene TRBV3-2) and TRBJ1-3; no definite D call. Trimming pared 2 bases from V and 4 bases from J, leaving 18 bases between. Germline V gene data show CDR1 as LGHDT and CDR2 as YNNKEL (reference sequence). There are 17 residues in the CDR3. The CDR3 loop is CASSQSLPVPGGNTIYF. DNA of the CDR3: TGTGCCAGCAGCCAATCTCTACCAGTTCCGGGGGGAAACACCATATATTTT.

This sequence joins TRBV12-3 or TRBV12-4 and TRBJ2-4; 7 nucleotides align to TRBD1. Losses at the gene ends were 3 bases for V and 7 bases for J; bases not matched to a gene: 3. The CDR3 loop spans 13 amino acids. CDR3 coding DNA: TGTGCCAGCAGTTTGTTGGGACAGAACATTCAGTACTTC. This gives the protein CASSLLGQNIQYF.

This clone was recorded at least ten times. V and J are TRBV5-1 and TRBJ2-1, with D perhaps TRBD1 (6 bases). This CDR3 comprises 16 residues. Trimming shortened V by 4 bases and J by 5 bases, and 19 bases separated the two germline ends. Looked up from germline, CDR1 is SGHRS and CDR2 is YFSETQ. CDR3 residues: CASSPGNTGYHNEQFF. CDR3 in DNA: TGCGCCAGCAGCCCCGGAAACACAGGGTACCACAATGAGCAGTTCTTC.